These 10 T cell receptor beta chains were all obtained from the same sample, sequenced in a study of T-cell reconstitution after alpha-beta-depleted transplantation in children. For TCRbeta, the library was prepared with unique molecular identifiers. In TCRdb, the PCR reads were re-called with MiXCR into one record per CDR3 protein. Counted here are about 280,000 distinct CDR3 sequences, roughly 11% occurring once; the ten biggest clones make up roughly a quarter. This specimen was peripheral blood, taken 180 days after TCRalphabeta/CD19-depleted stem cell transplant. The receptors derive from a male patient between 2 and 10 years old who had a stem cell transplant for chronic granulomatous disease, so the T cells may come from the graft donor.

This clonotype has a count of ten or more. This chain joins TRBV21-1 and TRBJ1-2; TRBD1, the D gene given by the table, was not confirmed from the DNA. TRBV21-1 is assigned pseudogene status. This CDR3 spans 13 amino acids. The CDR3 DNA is TGTGCCAGCAGCAAAGCCCTGACAGGGGTGGGGACCTTC. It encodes CASSKALTGVGTF.

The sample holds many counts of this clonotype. CDR3 sequence reads: CAISSDNYNEQFF. DNA for the CDR3: TGTGCCATCAGTTCGGACAACTACAATGAGCAGTTCTTC. The chain couples TRBV10-3 to TRBJ2-1; a weak D match, TRBD1 (5 bases). Trimming shortened V by 5 bases and J by 3 bases, and 8 bases separated the two germline ends. The CDR3 contains 13 residues. Germline assignment: CDR1 ENHRY and CDR2 SYGVKD.

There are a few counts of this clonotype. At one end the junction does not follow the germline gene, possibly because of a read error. CDR3 sequence: CASSPDVNAEAFF. In DNA, the CDR3 is TGTGCCAGCAGCCCGGACGTGAACGCTGAAGCTTTCTTT. The chain carries TRBV5-5 and TRBJ1-1, with no clear D. CDR1 and CDR2 (germline): SGHKS, YYEKEE (reference sequence). The length of the CDR3 is 13 residues.

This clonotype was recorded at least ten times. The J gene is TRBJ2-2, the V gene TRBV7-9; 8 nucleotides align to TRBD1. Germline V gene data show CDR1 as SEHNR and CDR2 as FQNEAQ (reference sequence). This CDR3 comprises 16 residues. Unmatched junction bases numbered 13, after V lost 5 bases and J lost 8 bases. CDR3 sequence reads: CASSGPTGAYSGELFF. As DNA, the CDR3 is TGTGCCAGCAGCGGGCCGACAGGGGCTTATTCGGGGGAGCTGTTTTTT.

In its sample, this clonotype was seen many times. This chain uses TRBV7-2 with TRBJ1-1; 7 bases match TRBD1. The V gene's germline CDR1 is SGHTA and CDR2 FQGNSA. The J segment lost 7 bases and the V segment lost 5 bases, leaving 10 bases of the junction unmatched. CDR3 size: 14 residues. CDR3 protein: CASSHRTGWGEAFF. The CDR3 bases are TGTGCCAGCAGCCACAGGACAGGTTGGGGTGAAGCTTTCTTT.

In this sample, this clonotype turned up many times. This chain's CDR3 is CSVDPAGQETQYF. The CDR3 DNA reads TGCAGCGTTGATCCGGCAGGGCAAGAGACCCAGTACTTC. The chain uses TRBV29-1 and TRBJ2-5; D may be TRBD1 (5 bases). From germline, CDR1 is SQVTM and CDR2 ANQGSEA. CDR3 length: 13 amino acids. V dropped 3 bases and J dropped 2 bases, with 10 bases sitting between them.

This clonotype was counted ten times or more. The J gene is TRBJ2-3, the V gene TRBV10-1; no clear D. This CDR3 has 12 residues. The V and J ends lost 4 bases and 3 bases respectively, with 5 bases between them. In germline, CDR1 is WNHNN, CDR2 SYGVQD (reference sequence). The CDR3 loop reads CASSAGTDTQYF. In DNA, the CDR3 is TGCGCCAGCAGTGCTGGGACAGATACGCAGTATTTT.

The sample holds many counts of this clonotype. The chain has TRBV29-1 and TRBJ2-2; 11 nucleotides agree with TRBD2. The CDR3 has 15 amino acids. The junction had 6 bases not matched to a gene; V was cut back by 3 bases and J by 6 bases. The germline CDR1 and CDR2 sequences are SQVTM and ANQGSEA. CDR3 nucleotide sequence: TGCAGCGTTGATGCCTCTAGCGGGAGGCCCGGGGAGCTGTTTTTT. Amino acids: CSVDASSGRPGELFF.

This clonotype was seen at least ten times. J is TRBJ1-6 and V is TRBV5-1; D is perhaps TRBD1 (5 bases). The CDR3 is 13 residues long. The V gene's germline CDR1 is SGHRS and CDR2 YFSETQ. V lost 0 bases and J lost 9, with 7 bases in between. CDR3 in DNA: TGCGCCAGCAGCTTGGGGGGGGTTTCACCCCTCCACTTT. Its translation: CASSLGGVSPLHF.

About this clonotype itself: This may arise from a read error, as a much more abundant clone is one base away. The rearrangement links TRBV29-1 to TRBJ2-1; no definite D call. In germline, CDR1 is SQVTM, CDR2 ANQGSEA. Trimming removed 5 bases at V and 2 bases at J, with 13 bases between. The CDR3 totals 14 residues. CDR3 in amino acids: CSVPEGKAYNEQFF. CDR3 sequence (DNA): TGCAGCGTTCCGGAAGGGAAAGCCTACAATGAGCAGTTCTTC.